This T cell receptor beta chain emerged from a study of OX40 agonist ivuxolimab in advanced cancers. At the level of the study: Cohort: 80% to 90% men, mean age approximately 60, aged about 23 to 79.

Generated by immunoSEQ multiplex PCR, the TCRdb table keeps only in-frame clones and is missing some. The data show 20,000 to 30,000 clones, less than 90% seen once. In its sample, this clone was seen once. Antigen specificity is unknown. Study-wide findings and caveats: Antigens targeted by the expanded peripheral T cells were not determined.

V was clipped by 0 bases and J by 3 bases; unmatched bases: 5. This CDR3 has 17 amino acids. Per germline, CDR1 SGHDN and CDR2 FVKESK. The clonotype was recovered from an adult with an advanced solid tumor such as melanoma, head and neck, liver or kidney cancer. The rearrangement joins TRBV14 to TRBJ2-1, with 10 bases fitting TRBD1. The source material was CD4+ or CD8+ T cells sorted from blood, sampled in a trial of the OX40 agonist ivuxolimab. CDR3 in DNA: TGTGCCAGCAGCCAAGATGTCCGGGACAGGGGCTACAATGAGCAGTTCTTC. As protein: CASSQDVRDRGYNEQFF.